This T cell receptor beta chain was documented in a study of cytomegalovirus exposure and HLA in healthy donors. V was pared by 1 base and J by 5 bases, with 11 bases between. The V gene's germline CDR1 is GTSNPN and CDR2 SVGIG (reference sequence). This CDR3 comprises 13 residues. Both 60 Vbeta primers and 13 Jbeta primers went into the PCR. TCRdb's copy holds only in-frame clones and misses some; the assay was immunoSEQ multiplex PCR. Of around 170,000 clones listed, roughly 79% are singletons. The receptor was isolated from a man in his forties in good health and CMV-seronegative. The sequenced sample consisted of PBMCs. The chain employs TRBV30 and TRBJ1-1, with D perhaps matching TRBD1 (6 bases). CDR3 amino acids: CAWSEQGQTEAFF. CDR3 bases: TGTGCCTGGAGTGAGCAGGGGCAGACTGAAGCTTTCTTT.